This T cell receptor beta chain is from a study of T cells in Graves' hyperthyroidism and ophthalmopathy (dated by TCRdb to between 2018 and 2021). For context, the study as a whole: Peripheral blood samples were taken at initial diagnosis, before any treatment was given. In addition, the study compared T-cell repertoires in thyroid tissue and in blood from five or six Graves' hyperthyroidism patients. After blood sampling, hyperthyroidism patients were treated with methimazole at a starting dose of 30 mg daily, and ophthalmopathy patients were treated with high-dose intravenous methylprednisolone. TCR V-J signatures able to tell the groups apart were searched for in a discovery cohort of 100 patients, of whom over 40 had Graves' ophthalmopathy and 57 had stable Graves' hyperthyroidism. For training and testing, the 80 to 100 patients in the discovery cohort were randomly divided in a 7:3 ratio. The paper reports TCR Vbeta CDR3 sequencing of 130 to 150 peripheral blood samples: 40 or so ophthalmopathy, roughly 80 hyperthyroidism and around 17 progressor patients. Prospective prediction of ophthalmopathy was tested in an independent validation cohort consisting of some 19 hyperthyroidism patients and approximately 16 patients who later progressed to ophthalmopathy. The research as a whole found: In validation, the model predicted progression to ophthalmopathy with around 71% sensitivity and approximately 78% specificity, a median of approximately 6.5 months before onset. A model built on a 13 V-J signature distinguished ophthalmopathy from stable hyperthyroidism, reaching around 88% sensitivity and 81.08% specificity in cross-validation and 80%/75% in testing. Sample size was not statistically predetermined, and investigators were not blinded to group allocation. Most expanded thyroid clonotypes (frequency above 0.001) were also found in blood, which suggests that blood repertoires may mirror thyroid immune responses.

The TCR beta CDR3 regions were amplified from RNA transcripts. A first-round RT-PCR of the TCR CDR3 used the HTBI primer set with the Qiagen OneStep RT-PCR kit. A second multiplex PCR round built the libraries, followed by size selection and purification. Paired-end sequencing of the libraries was performed with 100 bp reads on an Illumina HiSeq2000. On the authors' methods: Raw data were processed with SOAPnuke, discarding reads with adapters, uncalled bases, mean Phred below 15, or no exact constant-primer or identifier match. High-quality paired reads were merged using COPE v1.2.5, and each unique nucleotide sequence was defined as a clonotype. MiTCR v1.1 was used to align the clonotypes against IMGT TRBV, TRBD and TRBJ reference segments. Only V-J combinations with frequency above 0.0001, covering 99.2% of repertoires, were analysed. The TCS score was defined as the ratio of F50 (clonal expansion) to E x V (chaos), calculated using BLOSUM62-based TCRdist between CDR3 peptides within each V-J. Welch's t-statistics and random forest reduced 500 to 550 V-J features to some 14, which were used in a naive Bayes classifier (R e1071). The public reads were reanalyzed by TCRdb: fastp trimming at Q25, MiXCR alignment, in-frame beta chains only. Each CDR3 protein appears once, grouped with its most common genes and DNA. These V and J calls originate from TCRdb's pipeline instead of the authors' own analysis. In all, the sample holds hundreds of thousands of distinct CDR3 sequences, and over 12% of those were seen once. The leading ten clones occupy 13% of the sample.

This clonotype was observed at least ten times. Its antigen is unknown. No base quality values were provided; no much bigger clone lies one nucleotide off. The CDR3 goes from the cysteine to the phenylalanine over 17 residues. Only the CDR3 portion is preserved as DNA: 51 bases, with reading frame beginning at the first base. After removal of 2 bases from V and 0 bases from J, the junction retains 5 bases not matched to a gene. According to the germline V gene, CDR1 reads MNHEY and CDR2 reads SVGAGI. Ophthalmopathy patients had moderately to severely active disease, with a Clinical Activity Score of 3 or more, a NOSPECS grade of 4 or more, and a disease duration of less than 3 months. Any patient with an uncontrolled infection, another autoimmune disease, pregnancy or lactation was excluded. Diagnoses relied on clinical symptoms, serum thyroxine and TRAb, thyroid ultrasound and orbital computed tomography. Ficoll-Paque density gradient centrifugation was used to isolate PBMCs from under 11 ml of fresh peripheral blood. Trizol reagent was used to extract total RNA, and RNA quality was then checked on an Agilent 2100 Bioanalyzer.

Sequencing input: blood. Recombination linked TRBV6-5 to TRBJ2-3, and TRBD2 matches 10 of the central bases. The receptor was isolated from a man aged 18 to 30 with Graves' ophthalmopathy. The base sequence is TGTGCCAGCAGTTACGGCCTAGCGGGAGTTAGCACAGATACGCAGTATTTT. Its protein is CASSYGLAGVSTDTQYF.